Presented here are 5 T cell receptor beta chains from one specimen sequenced in a study of radiotherapy plus CTLA-4 blockade in lung cancer. Assay: immunoSEQ multiplex PCR; the TCRdb copy retains only in-frame clones and omits some. The table shows about 82,000 clones, with approximately 79% occurring only once. Sequencing used peripheral blood, obtained from a patient treated with radiotherapy plus ipilimumab. The receptors were sampled from a human donor with non-small cell lung cancer that progressed on radiotherapy plus ipilimumab.

This chain links TRBV5-5 with TRBJ1-2; D not certain. The V and J ends lost 0 bases and 6 bases respectively, with 9 bases between them. The germline V gene encodes CDR1 SGHKS and CDR2 YYEKEE (reference sequence). The CDR3 loop spans 13 amino acids. The CDR3 bases are TGTGCCAGCAGCTTGGATTTGGAGAATGGCTACACCTTC. This codes for CASSLDLENGYTF.

This sequence joins TRBV7-2 and TRBJ2-4; D unclear. Germline CDR1 and CDR2: SGHTA and FQGNSA. This CDR3 is built from 9 residues. V was trimmed by 5 bases and J by 16 bases, leaving 9 bases between them. CDR3 nucleotides: TGTGCCAGCAGCCCGCCCCTTTACTTC. It specifies CASSPPLYF.

The V call is TRBV19, the J call TRBJ1-2; no clear D. CDR3 length: 12 residues. Germline V CDR1 and CDR2: LNHDA, SQIVND (reference sequence). Trimming left V 4 bases short and J 5 bases short, with 8 bases between. The CDR3 bases are TGTGCCAGTAGTAGCCTGGGATATGGCTACACCTTC. Translation: CASSSLGYGYTF.

This chain links TRBV27 with TRBJ2-1, with TRBD2 matching over 11 bases. The CDR3 has 16 residues. J was trimmed by 5 bases and V by 6 bases; bases with no gene match: 9. Per germline, CDR1 MNHEY and CDR2 SMNVEV (reference sequence). The CDR3 nucleotides read TGTGCCAGCAGCAAAACTAGCGGGAGAAGGGACAATGAGCAGTTCTTC. It translates to CASSKTSGRRDNEQFF.

J is TRBJ2-1 and V is TRBV10-1, with TRBD2 matching 7 bases. Germline loops: CDR1 WNHNN, CDR2 SYGVQD (reference sequence). This CDR3 is 14 amino acids long. The V segment lost 2 bases and the J segment 6 bases; nucleotides outside the gene matches: 4. The CDR3 DNA follows: TGCGCCAGCAGTGAGGCGGGAGACGCCAATGAGCAGTTCTTC. Translating it yields CASSEAGDANEQFF.